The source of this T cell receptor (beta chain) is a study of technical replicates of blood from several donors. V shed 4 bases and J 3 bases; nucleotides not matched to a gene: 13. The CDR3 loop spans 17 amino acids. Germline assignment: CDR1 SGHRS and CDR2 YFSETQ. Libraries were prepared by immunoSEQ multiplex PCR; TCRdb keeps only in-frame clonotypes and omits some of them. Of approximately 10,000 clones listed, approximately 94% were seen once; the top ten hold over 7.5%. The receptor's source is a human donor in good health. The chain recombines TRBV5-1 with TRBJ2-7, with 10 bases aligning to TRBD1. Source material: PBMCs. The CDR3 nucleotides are TGCGCCAGCAGCCCCTGGACAGGGGGTAGAGTCGTCTACGAGCAGTACTTC. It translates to CASSPWTGGRVVYEQYF.